This T cell receptor beta chain came from a study of human T cells and chemical hapten exposure. Study-level background: Scalp application of diphenylcyclopropenone was performed weekly in patients across the entire approximately 24-week study.

TCRdb passed the RACE reads through MiXCR, listing each CDR3 protein once. The sample includes fewer than 50,000 distinct CDR3 sequences, 7.6% of them seen just once. Time point: pre-sensitization, week 0. Treatment of the sample: therapeutic diphenylcyclopropenone sensitization with weekly scalp DPC. Suited to DPC and affected by alopecia, the donors ranged from 18 to 70 years old. Per the germline V gene, CDR1 is SEHNR and CDR2 is FQNEAQ (reference sequence). This CDR3 spans 13 amino acids. Losses at the gene ends were 5 bases for V and 4 bases for J; bases not matched to a gene: 4. There are a few counts of this clonotype.

The receptor comes from a woman in her 50s with alopecia areata. Some clones in this sample may be carry-over from other donors' samples. The V call is TRBV7-9, the J call TRBJ2-5; TRBD1 matches 7 bases. This specimen was whole blood, taken in connection with sensitization to the hapten diphenylcyclopropenone (DPC). CDR3 region: CASSKTGRETQYF. DNA of the CDR3: TGTGCCAGCAGCAAGACAGGGCGAGAGACCCAGTACTTC. The full variable domain, in which reference TRBV7-9 and TRBJ2-5 provide the parts outside the CDR3, is DTGVSQNPRHKITKRGQNVTFRCDPISEHNRLYWYRQTLGQGPEFLTYFQNEAQLEKSRLLSDRFSAERPKGSFSTLEIQRTEQGDSAMYLCASSKTGRETQYFGPGTRLLVL.